A selection of T cell receptor beta chains follows, all from one sample in a study of blood T cell repertoires in COVID-19. Sequenced by immunoSEQ multiplex PCR; TCRdb stores in-frame clones only, minus some. This sample has some 140,000 clones; about 76% occur once, and the top ten carry around 14%. Sequences were obtained from peripheral blood. Receptor source: an older man with acute or convalescent COVID-19. Each CDR3 is given with its conserved first and last residue. Fields, in order: CDR3 DNA, CDR3 protein, clone size, D gene, V gene, J gene. D genes are given only for firm matches. Clone size is shown for a subset of rows, as once, few, many or a class of expanded clone.

CDR3 DNA: TGTGCCAGCAGCCAACGGACAGGGGGCACCGGGGAGCTGTTTTTT; CDR3 protein: CASSQRTGGTGELFF; clone size: once; D gene: TRBD1; V gene: TRBV9; J gene: TRBJ2-2
CDR3 DNA: TGTGCCAGTAATACAGGGGGCACAGATACGCAGTATTTT; CDR3 protein: CASNTGGTDTQYF; clone size: -; D gene: TRBD1; V gene: TRBV19; J gene: TRBJ2-3
CDR3 DNA: TGTGCCAGCAGCCTCAAGACGACTAGCGGGGGGGCAGATACGCAGTATTTT; CDR3 protein: CASSLKTTSGGADTQYF; clone size: -; D gene: TRBD2; V gene: TRBV3-1/TRBV3-2; J gene: TRBJ2-3
CDR3 DNA: TGTGCCAGCAGCTTAACGCGGGGCGCCTCCCAAGAGACCCAGTACTTC; CDR3 protein: CASSLTRGASQETQYF; clone size: -; D gene: -; V gene: TRBV7-3; J gene: TRBJ2-5
CDR3 DNA: TGTGCCAGCAAACCCGGGACAGGGCACTACGAGCAGTACTTC; CDR3 protein: CASKPGTGHYEQYF; clone size: -; D gene: TRBD1; V gene: TRBV3-1/TRBV3-2; J gene: TRBJ2-7
CDR3 DNA: TGTGCCAGCAGTACCACCGGGACTAGCGGCCCCTACGAGCAGTACTTC; CDR3 protein: CASSTTGTSGPYEQYF; clone size: -; D gene: TRBD2; V gene: TRBV27; J gene: TRBJ2-7
CDR3 DNA: TGTGCCAGCAGTCCAAGGGCAGGGGACGTCTACGAGCAGTACTTC; CDR3 protein: CASSPRAGDVYEQYF; clone size: -; D gene: -; V gene: TRBV6-2/TRBV6-3; J gene: TRBJ2-7
CDR3 DNA: TGTGCCAGCAGCTCCAGCCCCGGGACCTACGAGCAGTACTTC; CDR3 protein: CASSSSPGTYEQYF; clone size: -; D gene: -; V gene: TRBV11-2; J gene: TRBJ2-7
CDR3 DNA: TGTGCCACCTCGAACGGCTATGGCTACACCTTC; CDR3 protein: CATSNGYGYTF; clone size: -; D gene: -; V gene: TRBV27; J gene: TRBJ1-2
CDR3 DNA: TGTGCCAGCAGCAAAGACAGGGGTTTTTACGAGCAGTACTTC; CDR3 protein: CASSKDRGFYEQYF; clone size: -; D gene: TRBD1; V gene: TRBV27; J gene: TRBJ2-7
CDR3 DNA: TGTGCCTGGAGTGTCATCGGGACAGGAGAGCCCCAGCATTTT; CDR3 protein: CAWSVIGTGEPQHF; clone size: -; D gene: TRBD1; V gene: TRBV30; J gene: TRBJ1-5
CDR3 DNA: TGTGCCAGTAGTATTGTGCGACAAGCTTTGCTGTTTTTT; CDR3 protein: CASSIVRQALLFF; clone size: -; D gene: -; V gene: TRBV19; J gene: TRBJ1-4
CDR3 DNA: TGTGCCAGCTCACCACCAGGGGGTGACTATGGCTACACCTTC; CDR3 protein: CASSPPGGDYGYTF; clone size: -; D gene: -; V gene: TRBV18; J gene: TRBJ1-2
CDR3 DNA: TGTGCCAGCTCACCAGGACTAGCGGGATCCTACAATGAGCAGTTCTTC; CDR3 protein: CASSPGLAGSYNEQFF; clone size: -; D gene: TRBD2; V gene: TRBV18; J gene: TRBJ2-1
CDR3 DNA: TGTGCCAGTAGCGGAGCCGGGACAGGTGGAATCACCGGGGAGCTGTTTTTT; CDR3 protein: CASSGAGTGGITGELFF; clone size: -; D gene: TRBD1; V gene: TRBV19; J gene: TRBJ2-2
CDR3 DNA: TGTGCCAGCTCACCAAACGCCGGGACAGACAATGAGCAGTTCTTC; CDR3 protein: CASSPNAGTDNEQFF; clone size: few; D gene: TRBD1; V gene: TRBV18; J gene: TRBJ2-1
CDR3 DNA: TGTGCCAGTAGTATGGCGCGGGACAGAATTAACAATGAGCAGTTCTTC; CDR3 protein: CASSMARDRINNEQFF; clone size: -; D gene: -; V gene: TRBV19; J gene: TRBJ2-1
CDR3 DNA: TGTGCCAGCAGCCAAGGTCGGTCGGGGGGGCCTGTTGAGCAGTTCTTC; CDR3 protein: CASSQGRSGGPVEQFF; clone size: -; D gene: TRBD2; V gene: TRBV4-2; J gene: TRBJ2-1
CDR3 DNA: TGTGCCAGCAGTTCCCGACGTGGGGGGGAAGAGACCCAGTACTTC; CDR3 protein: CASSSRRGGEETQYF; clone size: -; D gene: TRBD2; V gene: TRBV28; J gene: TRBJ2-5
CDR3 DNA: TGTGCCAGCAGCGACCTCCCGGGACTAGCGGGGGCGGGGATCGGGGAGCTGTTTTTT; CDR3 protein: CASSDLPGLAGAGIGELFF; clone size: few; D gene: TRBD2; V gene: TRBV9; J gene: TRBJ2-2
CDR3 DNA: TGTGCCTGGTGGGACAGGGACACTGAAGCTTTCTTT; CDR3 protein: CAWWDRDTEAFF; clone size: -; D gene: TRBD1; V gene: TRBV30; J gene: TRBJ1-1
CDR3 DNA: TGTGCCAGCTCACCACTTACAGGGGGAAATTTCGAAGGTGGAAACACCATATATTTT; CDR3 protein: CASSPLTGGNFEGGNTIYF; clone size: -; D gene: TRBD1; V gene: TRBV18; J gene: TRBJ1-3
CDR3 DNA: TGTGCCAGTAGCCTGGGGCCAGAAGCTTTCTTT; CDR3 protein: CASSLGPEAFF; clone size: few; D gene: -; V gene: TRBV19; J gene: TRBJ1-1
CDR3 DNA: TGTGCCACCAGTGTATCGGACAGGGATGGCTACACCTTC; CDR3 protein: CATSVSDRDGYTF; clone size: -; D gene: TRBD1; V gene: TRBV24-1; J gene: TRBJ1-2
CDR3 DNA: TGTGCCAGCAGTTTCCGCGGACAGTTCAACGCTATGAACACTGAAGCTTTCTTT; CDR3 protein: CASSFRGQFNAMNTEAFF; clone size: -; D gene: -; V gene: TRBV28; J gene: TRBJ1-1
CDR3 DNA: TGCGCCAGCAGCTTAAGGACAGACAATGAGCAGTTCTTC; CDR3 protein: CASSLRTDNEQFF; clone size: -; D gene: -; V gene: TRBV5-1; J gene: TRBJ2-1
CDR3 DNA: TGTGCCAGCAGCTTAGCGTCCTCAGGGGCCTCTGGAAACACCATATATTTT; CDR3 protein: CASSLASSGASGNTIYF; clone size: many; D gene: -; V gene: TRBV7-9; J gene: TRBJ1-3
CDR3 DNA: TGTGCCAGCAGCCAAGATTTTGCGGGGCAAGAGACCCAGTACTTC; CDR3 protein: CASSQDFAGQETQYF; clone size: -; D gene: -; V gene: TRBV3-1/TRBV3-2; J gene: TRBJ2-5
CDR3 DNA: TGTGCCAGCAGTTACACGACGGGGAATTCACCCCTCCACTTT; CDR3 protein: CASSYTTGNSPLHF; clone size: few; D gene: -; V gene: TRBV6-2/TRBV6-3; J gene: TRBJ1-6
CDR3 DNA: TGTGCCGTCCGGGACAGGGGGCAAGGACAGCCCCAGCATTTT; CDR3 protein: CAVRDRGQGQPQHF; clone size: -; D gene: TRBD1; V gene: TRBV10-3; J gene: TRBJ1-5
CDR3 DNA: TGTGCCAGCAGCGCGGCCGGGACCGGGGGTTACAATCAGCCCCAGCATTTT; CDR3 protein: CASSAAGTGGYNQPQHF; clone size: -; D gene: -; V gene: TRBV5-6; J gene: TRBJ1-5
CDR3 DNA: TGTGCCAGCAGCGCAAGGACAGGTAGCTCCTACGAGCAGTACTTC; CDR3 protein: CASSARTGSSYEQYF; clone size: -; D gene: TRBD1; V gene: TRBV7-6; J gene: TRBJ2-7
CDR3 DNA: TGTGCCAGCAGCCCACCGACAGGGTATGACACTGAAGCTTTCTTT; CDR3 protein: CASSPPTGYDTEAFF; clone size: few; D gene: TRBD1; V gene: TRBV7-8; J gene: TRBJ1-1
CDR3 DNA: TGTGCCAGCAGCGTAGACGGCAGGGCAACTGAAGCTTTCTTT; CDR3 protein: CASSVDGRATEAFF; clone size: -; D gene: -; V gene: TRBV9; J gene: TRBJ1-1
CDR3 DNA: TGTGCCAGCAGTTCCGGACAGGGGGGGTATCAGCCCCAGCATTTT; CDR3 protein: CASSSGQGGYQPQHF; clone size: -; D gene: TRBD1; V gene: TRBV28; J gene: TRBJ1-5
CDR3 DNA: TGTGCCAGCAGCCGGGACAGGGTTAGTCTTGGCAATCAGCCCCAGCATTTT; CDR3 protein: CASSRDRVSLGNQPQHF; clone size: -; D gene: TRBD1; V gene: TRBV3-1/TRBV3-2; J gene: TRBJ1-5
CDR3 DNA: TGTGCCAGCAGACAGGACAGGGGTAGCAATCAGCCCCAGCATTTT; CDR3 protein: CASRQDRGSNQPQHF; clone size: -; D gene: TRBD1; V gene: TRBV27; J gene: TRBJ1-5
CDR3 DNA: TGTGCCATCACAAAAGACCAAGGGGGTAATTCACCCCTCCACTTT; CDR3 protein: CAITKDQGGNSPLHF; clone size: -; D gene: -; V gene: TRBV10-3; J gene: TRBJ1-6
CDR3 DNA: TGCGCCAGCAGCCTCGACCGAAGGGGGTACTATGGCTACACCTTC; CDR3 protein: CASSLDRRGYYGYTF; clone size: -; D gene: -; V gene: TRBV4-1; J gene: TRBJ1-2
CDR3 DNA: TGTGCCAGCAGCGCGGCGGGACAGACCTACGAGCAGTACTTC; CDR3 protein: CASSAAGQTYEQYF; clone size: -; D gene: -; V gene: TRBV5-4; J gene: TRBJ2-7
CDR3 DNA: TGTGCCAGCAGTTTGAACAGGGGGGACACTGAAGCTTTCTTT; CDR3 protein: CASSLNRGDTEAFF; clone size: -; D gene: TRBD1; V gene: TRBV27; J gene: TRBJ1-1
CDR3 DNA: TGTGCCAGCAGTACGGGAACCCGGACCGGGGAGCTGTTTTTT; CDR3 protein: CASSTGTRTGELFF; clone size: -; D gene: -; V gene: TRBV2; J gene: TRBJ2-2
CDR3 DNA: TGTGCCAGCAGCTTAGCACAAGGACAGGAAGGCGGCTACACCTTC; CDR3 protein: CASSLAQGQEGGYTF; clone size: -; D gene: TRBD1; V gene: TRBV7-2; J gene: TRBJ1-2
CDR3 DNA: TGTGCCAGCGGACAGGGGACCGGGGAGCTGTTTTTT; CDR3 protein: CASGQGTGELFF; clone size: -; D gene: TRBD1; V gene: TRBV2; J gene: TRBJ2-2
CDR3 DNA: TGTGCCAGCTCACCACGGACTTCTCAGGCGGGGGAGCTGTTTTTT; CDR3 protein: CASSPRTSQAGELFF; clone size: few; D gene: -; V gene: TRBV18; J gene: TRBJ2-2